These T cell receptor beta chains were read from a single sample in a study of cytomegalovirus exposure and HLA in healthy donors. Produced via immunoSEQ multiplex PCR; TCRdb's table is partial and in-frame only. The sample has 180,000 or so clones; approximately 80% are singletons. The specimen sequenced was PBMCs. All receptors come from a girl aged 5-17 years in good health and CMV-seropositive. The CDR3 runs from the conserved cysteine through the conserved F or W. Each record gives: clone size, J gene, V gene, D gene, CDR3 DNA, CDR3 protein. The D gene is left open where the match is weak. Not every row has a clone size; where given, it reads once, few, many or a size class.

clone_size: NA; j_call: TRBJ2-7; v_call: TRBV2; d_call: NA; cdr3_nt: TGTGCCAGCAGTGAAGTGTCAGGGGAATTCCACGAGCAGTACTTC; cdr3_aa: CASSEVSGEFHEQYF
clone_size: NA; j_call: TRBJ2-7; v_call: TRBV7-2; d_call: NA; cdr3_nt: TGTGCCAGCAGCCCAAACGAGGGAGACGAGCAGTACTTC; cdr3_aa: CASSPNEGDEQYF
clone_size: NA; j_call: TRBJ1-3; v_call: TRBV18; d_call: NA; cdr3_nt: TGTGCCAGCTCCCAGGGTACTGGAAACACCATATATTTT; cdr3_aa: CASSQGTGNTIYF
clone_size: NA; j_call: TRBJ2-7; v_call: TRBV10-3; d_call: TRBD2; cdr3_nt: TGTGCCATCAGCAAACTAGCGGGAGAAGGAAACTACGAGCAGTACTTC; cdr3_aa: CAISKLAGEGNYEQYF
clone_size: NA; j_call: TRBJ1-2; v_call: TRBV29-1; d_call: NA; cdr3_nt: TGCAGCGCCTTAGGCGGCAGTACTAACTATGGCTACACCTTC; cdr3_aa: CSALGGSTNYGYTF
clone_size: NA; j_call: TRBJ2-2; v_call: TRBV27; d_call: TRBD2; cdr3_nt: TGTGCCAGCAGGAACATAGCGGGAGGCTCCACCGGGGAGCTGTTTTTT; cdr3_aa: CASRNIAGGSTGELFF
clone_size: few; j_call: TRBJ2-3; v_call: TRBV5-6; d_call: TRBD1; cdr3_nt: TGTGCCAGCAGCTTGTTGGGACAGGAGACAGATACGCAGTATTTT; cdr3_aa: CASSLLGQETDTQYF
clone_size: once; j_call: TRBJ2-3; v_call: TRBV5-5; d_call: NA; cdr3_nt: TGTGCCAGCAGCCCACACCGACCGGGAACCACAGATACGCAGTATTTT; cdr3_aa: CASSPHRPGTTDTQYF
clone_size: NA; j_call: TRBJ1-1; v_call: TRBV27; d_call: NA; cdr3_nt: TGTGCCAGCACCCCCCCAGGACGGGGGATAAACACTGAAGCTTTCTTT; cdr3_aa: CASTPPGRGINTEAFF
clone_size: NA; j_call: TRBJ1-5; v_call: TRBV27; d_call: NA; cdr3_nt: TGTGCCAGCAATGGGGGGGAAAATCAGCCCCAGCATTTT; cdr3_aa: CASNGGENQPQHF
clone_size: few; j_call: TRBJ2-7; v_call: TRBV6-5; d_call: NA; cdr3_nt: TGTGCCAGCAGGAGCGACAGGTCCGGAAGATACGAGCAGTACTTC; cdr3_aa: CASRSDRSGRYEQYF
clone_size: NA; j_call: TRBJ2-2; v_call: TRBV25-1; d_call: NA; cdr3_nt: TGTGCCAGCAGACAGGATCCGAACACCGGGGAGCTGTTTTTT; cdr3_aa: CASRQDPNTGELFF
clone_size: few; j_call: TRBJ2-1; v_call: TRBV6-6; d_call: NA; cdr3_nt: TGTGCCAGCAGTTCCAGTACCTACAATGAGCAGTTCTTC; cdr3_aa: CASSSSTYNEQFF
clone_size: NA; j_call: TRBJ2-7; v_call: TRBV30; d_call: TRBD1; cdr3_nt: TGTGCCTGGACCGGGACAGGAACCTACGAGCAGTACTTC; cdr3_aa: CAWTGTGTYEQYF
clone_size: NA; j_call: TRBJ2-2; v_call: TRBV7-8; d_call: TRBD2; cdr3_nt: TGTGCCAGCAGCTTACCCAGCGGGAGTACCGGGGAGCTGTTTTTT; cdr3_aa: CASSLPSGSTGELFF
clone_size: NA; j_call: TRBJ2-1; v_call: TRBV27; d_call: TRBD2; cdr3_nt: TGTGCCAGCAGCCAACTAGCGGGAGTGAGAAATGAGCAGTTCTTC; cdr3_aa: CASSQLAGVRNEQFF
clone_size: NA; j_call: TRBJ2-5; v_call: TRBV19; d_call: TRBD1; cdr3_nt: TGTGCCAGTAGTGTCGGGACAGGCCTCCAAGAGACCCAGTACTTC; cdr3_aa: CASSVGTGLQETQYF
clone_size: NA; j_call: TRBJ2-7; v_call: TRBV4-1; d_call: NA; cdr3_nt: TGCGCCAGCAGCCAGGTTACGTCGGCGGGGTCCTACGAGCAGTACTTC; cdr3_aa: CASSQVTSAGSYEQYF
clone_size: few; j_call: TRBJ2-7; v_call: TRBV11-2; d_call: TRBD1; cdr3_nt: TGTGCCAGCAGCCCCTGGGACAGGACCTACGAGCAGTACTTC; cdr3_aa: CASSPWDRTYEQYF
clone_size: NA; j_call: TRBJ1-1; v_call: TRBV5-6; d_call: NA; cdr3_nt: TGTGCCAGCAGCTCCGCAGGGGACCCTGAAGCTTTCTTT; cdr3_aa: CASSSAGDPEAFF
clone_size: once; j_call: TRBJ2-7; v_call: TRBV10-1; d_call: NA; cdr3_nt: TGCGCCAGCAGTGAATCAGGGAAATACGAGCAGTACTTC; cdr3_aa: CASSESGKYEQYF
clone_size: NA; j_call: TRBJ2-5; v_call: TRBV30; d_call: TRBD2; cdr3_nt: TGTGCCTGGAGTGGGGGACTAGCGGGGTCGGTGAGAGAGACCCAGTACTTC; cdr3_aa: CAWSGGLAGSVRETQYF
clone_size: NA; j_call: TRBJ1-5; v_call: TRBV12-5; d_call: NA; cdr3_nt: TGTGCTAGTGGTTTCGGTCTCCCCCAGCATTTT; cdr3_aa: CASGFGLPQHF
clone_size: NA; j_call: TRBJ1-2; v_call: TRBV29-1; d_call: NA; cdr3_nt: TGCAGCGTCAGATGGGGGCCTGGCTACACCTTC; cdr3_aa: CSVRWGPGYTF
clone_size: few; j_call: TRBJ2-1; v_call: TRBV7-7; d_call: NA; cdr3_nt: TGTGCTAGCAGCCTAAGCGGTAGCTCCTACAATGAGCAGTTCTTC; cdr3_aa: CASSLSGSSYNEQFF
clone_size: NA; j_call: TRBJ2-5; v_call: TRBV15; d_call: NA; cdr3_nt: TGTGCCACCAGCCCTAGCTCCGAGACCCAGTACTTC; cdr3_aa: CATSPSSETQYF
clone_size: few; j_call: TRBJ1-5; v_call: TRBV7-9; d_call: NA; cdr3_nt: TGTGCCAGCAGCTTAGCGGGCCAGCCCCAGCATTTT; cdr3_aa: CASSLAGQPQHF
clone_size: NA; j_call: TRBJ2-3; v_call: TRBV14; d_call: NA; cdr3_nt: TGTGCCAGCAGCCATTCGCTCCCCAGCCAAAATCAAGGAGCAGATACGCAGTATTTT; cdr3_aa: CASSHSLPSQNQGADTQYF
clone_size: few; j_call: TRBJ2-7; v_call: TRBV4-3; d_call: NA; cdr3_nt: TGCGCCAGCAGCCAAGACCGGGGGGCGCGAGAGCAGTACTTC; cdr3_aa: CASSQDRGAREQYF
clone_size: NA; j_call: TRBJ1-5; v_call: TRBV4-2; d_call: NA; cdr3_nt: TGTGCCAGCAGCCTTTCACAGGATGGTAGCAATCAGCCCCAGCATTTT; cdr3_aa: CASSLSQDGSNQPQHF
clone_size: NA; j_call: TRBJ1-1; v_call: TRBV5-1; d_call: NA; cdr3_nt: TGCGCCAGCAGCTACGGTAGGGGCACTGAAGCTTTCTTT; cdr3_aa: CASSYGRGTEAFF
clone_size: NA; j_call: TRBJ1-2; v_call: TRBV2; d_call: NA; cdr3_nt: TGTGCCAGCAGTGTCCTCTATGGCTACACCTTC; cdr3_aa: CASSVLYGYTF
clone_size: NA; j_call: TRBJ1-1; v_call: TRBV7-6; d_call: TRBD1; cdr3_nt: TGTGCCAGCAGCTTCGGGACAGGGGGATTGAACACTGAAGCTTTCTTT; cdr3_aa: CASSFGTGGLNTEAFF